This T cell receptor beta chain was obtained from a study of beta chain features in type 1 diabetes (dated by TCRdb to between 2018 and 2020). As for the study more broadly: No differences in mean age, gender distribution, total cell number or subset yield were found between patients and healthy donors. Naive and central memory subsets were obtained from all 30 or so donors, but regulatory and stem cell-like memory subsets were isolated from only 8 patients and roughly eight healthy donors. The study compared the TCRB repertoires of sorted circulating CD4+ T cell subsets in recently diagnosed type 1 diabetes patients with those in matched healthy donors. Across all samples, fewer than 110,000,000 sorted cells were examined, and cell number per subset correlated strongly with RNA yield.

Paper-wide results and their limitations: Because the HLA sub-analyses included only small numbers of individuals, any influence of HLA type on TCRB rearrangement was left unresolved. Patients with type 1 diabetes made fewer insertions and deleted more nucleotides at VDJ recombination sites, implying thymic rearrangement abnormalities. A moderate but significant shortening of TCRB CDR3 length was observed in type 1 diabetes patients in all four CD4+ subsets. PCR may preferentially amplify shorter templates, but because patient and control samples were amplified and corrected together, any resulting skew would affect both groups equally. Naive, central memory and regulatory TCRB repertoires appeared to be more alike among patients than among healthy donors. Because cDNA rather than genomic DNA was sequenced, highly expressing activated cells could have been over-represented, although no difference in activation and CD3 levels was found between groups.

The entire amount of isolated RNA was reverse transcribed using the High Capacity cDNA Reverse Transcription Kit, so the sequenced TCRB transcripts were expressed ones. Deep immunoSEQ sequencing was performed on naive, central memory and regulatory T cell samples, with an average of approximately 3.9 million total reads per sample. Sorted cells were lysed in RLT buffer, and RNA was extracted using DNase-treated RNeasy Micro or Mini kits according to cell number. Each cell subset was processed separately to prevent cross-contamination, with patient and healthy donor samples processed together. TCRB sequences were amplified from cDNA with the immunoSEQ multiplex PCR, producing 87-bp fragments spanning the CDR3 region. Sequencing of the amplicons was performed on the Illumina HiSeq platform. In the paper's pipeline: PCR bias was computationally corrected using synthetic template baselines, reads within Hamming distance 2 were collapsed, and singletons that could not be merged were discarded. Reads were aligned to IMGT to assign V, D and J genes, CDR3 length, and insertions or deletions at six rearrangement sites. Clonotype counts were normalized to sorted cell number within each subset before computing true diversity and Gini coefficients with the tcR R package. The overlap coefficient, calculated on TCRB nucleotide sequences, was used to measure repertoire sharing. TCRdb retrieved this table from immuneACCESS and kept in-frame rearrangements only. Not all clones are present; in checked studies, unresolved V genes account for under half, and no reason is known for the remainder. V and J calls and clone size are copied from that table; D and trimming were computed from the DNA. This sample has about 130,000 clones in its table, and roughly 10% of those were observed once. Approximately 0.7% of the sample rests with the top ten.

Remarks on this clone: Its antigen is still unknown. Per-base quality was not reported, and no clone a single base away is much larger than it.

The germline V gene (reference sequence) gives CDR1 as MNHNY and CDR2 as SVGAGI. Germline trimming amounts to 4 bases on V and 4 bases on J, with 1 as the count of junction bases outside the gene matches. The CDR3 covers 14 residues, taking in both the cysteine and the phenylalanine. The retained sequence is limited to the CDR3, 42 bases, with the frame set at the first base. From each donor, a single peripheral blood sample of about 120 mL on average was drawn into heparinised tubes. A BD FACSAria II and a panel including CD45RO, CCR7, CD25, CD127, CD95 and CD27 were used to sort naive, central memory, regulatory and stem cell-like memory CD4+ T cells. Purity was above 95% for every sorted population. PBMCs were isolated right away by Lymphoprep density gradient centrifugation and were stained directly, without culture. So that batch effects would be minimized, each experiment stained and sorted samples in pairs, pairing one healthy donor with one patient.

This sequence uses TRBV6-6 and TRBJ2-4, and 10 junction bases match TRBD1. The sequence was obtained from a man aged 25 to 40 with type 1 diabetes. Material: central memory CD4+ T cells from blood. The nucleotide sequence reads TGTGCCAGCAGTTGGGGACAGGGGAAAAACATTCAGTACTTC. Protein translation: CASSWGQGKNIQYF.